The clone carrying this T cell receptor (beta chain) was picked up a small number of times. As yet, its antigen is unknown. CDR1 is MNHGY and CDR2 is SAAAGT in the germline V gene. J lost 10 bases, V lost 6 bases, and 3 bases had no gene match. The CDR3 is 12 amino acids. Noted treatment: randomized to nivolumab then ipilimumab (arm A) or the reverse (arm B). Clones were read by immunoSEQ multiplex PCR, and TCRdb kept only the in-frame ones, dropping some. Counted here are about 2,000 clones, about 19% occurring once; the ten biggest clones make up 9.5% to 15%. The data belong to a study of sequential checkpoint blockade in melanoma. Study outcomes and limitations: Response in arm A was associated with pretreatment TIL clonality. Mutational load did not correlate with tumor T-cell fraction or clonality.

The starting material was tumor tissue (inferred from file names), obtained from a patient given nivolumab and ipilimumab in sequence. The chain links TRBV6-8 to TRBJ2-1; 10 bases are shared with TRBD2. The receptor was derived from a human donor with melanoma. This chain's CDR3 is CASRSLAGEQFF. Written as DNA, the CDR3 is TGTGCCAGCAGGTCACTAGCGGGGGAGCAGTTCTTC.